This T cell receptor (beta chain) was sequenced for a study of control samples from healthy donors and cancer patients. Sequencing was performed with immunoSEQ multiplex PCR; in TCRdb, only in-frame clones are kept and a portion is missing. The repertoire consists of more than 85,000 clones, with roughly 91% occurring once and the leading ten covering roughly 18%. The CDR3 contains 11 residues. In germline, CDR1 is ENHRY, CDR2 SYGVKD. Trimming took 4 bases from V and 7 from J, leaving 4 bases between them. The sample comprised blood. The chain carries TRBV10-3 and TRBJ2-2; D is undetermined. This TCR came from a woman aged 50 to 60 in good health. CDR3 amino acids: CAISGSGELFF. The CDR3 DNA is TGTGCCATCAGTGGGAGCGGGGAGCTGTTTTTT.